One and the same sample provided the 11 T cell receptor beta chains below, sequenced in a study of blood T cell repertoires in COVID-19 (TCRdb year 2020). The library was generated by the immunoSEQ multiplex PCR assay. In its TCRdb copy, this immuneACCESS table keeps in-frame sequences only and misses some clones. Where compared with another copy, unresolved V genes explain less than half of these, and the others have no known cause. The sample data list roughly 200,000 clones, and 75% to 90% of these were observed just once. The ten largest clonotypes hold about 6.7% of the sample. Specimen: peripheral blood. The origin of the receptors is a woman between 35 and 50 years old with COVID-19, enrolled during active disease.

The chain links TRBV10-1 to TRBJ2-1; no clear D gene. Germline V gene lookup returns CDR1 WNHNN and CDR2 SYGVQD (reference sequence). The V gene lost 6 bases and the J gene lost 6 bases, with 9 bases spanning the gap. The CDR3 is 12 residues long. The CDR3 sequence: CASRSIGNEQFF. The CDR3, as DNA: TGCGCCAGCAGATCGATCGGCAATGAGCAGTTCTTC.

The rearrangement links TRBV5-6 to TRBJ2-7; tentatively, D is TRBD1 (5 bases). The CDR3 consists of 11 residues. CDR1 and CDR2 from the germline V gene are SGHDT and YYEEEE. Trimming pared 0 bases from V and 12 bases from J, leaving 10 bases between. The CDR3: CASSLGNRWYF. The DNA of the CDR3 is TGTGCCAGCAGCTTGGGGAACAGGTGGTACTTC. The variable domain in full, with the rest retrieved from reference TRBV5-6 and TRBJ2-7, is DAGVTQSPTHLIKTRGQQVTLRCSPKSGHDTVSWYQQALGQGPQFIFQYYEEEERQRGNFPDRFSGHQFPNYSSELNVNALLLGDSALYLCASSLGNRWYFGPGTRLTVT.

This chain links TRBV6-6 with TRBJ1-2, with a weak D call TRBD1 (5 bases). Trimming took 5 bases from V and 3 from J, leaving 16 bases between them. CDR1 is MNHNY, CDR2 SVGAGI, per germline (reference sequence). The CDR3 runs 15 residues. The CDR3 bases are TGTGCCAGCAGTAACCTCAGGGAGGCTTACTATGGCTACACCTTC. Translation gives CASSNLREAYYGYTF.

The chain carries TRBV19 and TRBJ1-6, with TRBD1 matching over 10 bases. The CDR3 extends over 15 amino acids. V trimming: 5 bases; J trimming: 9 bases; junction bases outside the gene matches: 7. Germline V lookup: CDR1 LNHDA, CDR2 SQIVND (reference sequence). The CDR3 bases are TGTGCCAGTAGTTTTCCCGGGACAGGGGTTTCACCCCTCCACTTT. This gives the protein CASSFPGTGVSPLHF.

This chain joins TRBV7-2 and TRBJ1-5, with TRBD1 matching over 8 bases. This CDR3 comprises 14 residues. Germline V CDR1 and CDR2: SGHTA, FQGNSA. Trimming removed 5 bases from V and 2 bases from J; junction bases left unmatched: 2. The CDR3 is CASSPTGGNQPQHF. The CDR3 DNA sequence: TGTGCCAGCAGCCCGACAGGGGGCAATCAGCCCCAGCATTTT.

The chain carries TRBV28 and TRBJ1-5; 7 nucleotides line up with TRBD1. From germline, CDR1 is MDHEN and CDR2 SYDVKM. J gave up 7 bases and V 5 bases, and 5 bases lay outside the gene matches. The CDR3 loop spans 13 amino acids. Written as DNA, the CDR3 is TGTGCCAGCAGTACCACAGGGGCACAGCCCCAGCATTTT. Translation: CASSTTGAQPQHF.

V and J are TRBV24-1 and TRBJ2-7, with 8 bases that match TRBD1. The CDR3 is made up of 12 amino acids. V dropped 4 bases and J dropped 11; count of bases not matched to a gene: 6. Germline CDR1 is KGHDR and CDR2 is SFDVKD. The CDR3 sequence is CATSDPRGRKYF. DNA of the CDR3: TGTGCCACCAGTGACCCCAGGGGGCGTAAGTACTTC.

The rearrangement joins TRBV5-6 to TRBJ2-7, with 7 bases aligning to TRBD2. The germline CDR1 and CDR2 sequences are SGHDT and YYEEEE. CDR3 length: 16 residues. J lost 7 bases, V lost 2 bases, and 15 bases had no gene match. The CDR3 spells CASSFGAGTKPSEQYF. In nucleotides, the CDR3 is TGTGCCAGCAGCTTCGGGGCAGGGACTAAACCTTCTGAGCAGTACTTC.

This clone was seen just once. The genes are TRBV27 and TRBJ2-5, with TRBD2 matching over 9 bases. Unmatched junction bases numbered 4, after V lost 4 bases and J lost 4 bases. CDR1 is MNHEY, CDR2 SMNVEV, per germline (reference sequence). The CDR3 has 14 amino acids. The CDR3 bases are TGTGCCAGCAGTTCGTTAGCGGGAGTAGAGACCCAGTACTTC. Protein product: CASSSLAGVETQYF.

The chain's CDR3 is CASSLGLETGYKVYTEAFF. Written as DNA, the CDR3 is TGTGCCAGCAGCTTAGGGTTAGAGACAGGGTATAAGGTTTATACTGAAGCTTTCTTT. The chain carries TRBV7-2 and TRBJ1-1, with 7 bases fitting TRBD1. The CDR3 totals 19 residues. The V and J ends lost 1 base and 5 bases, in that order; junction bases with no gene match: 19. Germline lookup yields CDR1 SGHTA and CDR2 FQGNSA.

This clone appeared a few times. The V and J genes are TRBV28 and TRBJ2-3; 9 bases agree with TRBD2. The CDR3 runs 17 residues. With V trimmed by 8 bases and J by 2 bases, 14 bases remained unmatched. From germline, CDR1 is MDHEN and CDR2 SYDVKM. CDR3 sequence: CASPPRGREGNTDTQYF. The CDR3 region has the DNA TGTGCCAGCCCCCCCCGTGGGCGGGAGGGTAACACAGATACGCAGTATTTT.